One and the same sample provided the 29 T cell receptor beta chains below, sequenced in a study of T cell responses to AZD1222 COVID-19 vaccine. Only in-frame clones appear in the TCRdb table, and some are missing; sequencing was by immunoSEQ multiplex PCR. The table has about 94,000 clones, nearly 90% seen once. This material consisted of peripheral blood, taken on day 0 of AZD1222 vaccination. The receptors derive from an adult in good health.

V is TRBV5-1 and J is TRBJ2-3; TRBD2 might be the D (6 bases). Trimming took 0 bases from V and 6 from J, leaving 11 bases between them. The V gene's germline CDR1 is SGHRS and CDR2 YFSETQ. This CDR3 region has 14 residues. The CDR3 DNA reads TGCGCCAGCAGCTTGGGTCTAGCGCGGGATACGCAGTATTTT. Translated, it gives CASSLGLARDTQYF.

This clone is a singleton in its sample. V is TRBV7-9 and J is TRBJ1-1; 9 bases agree with TRBD1. CDR3 length equals 15 residues. V gave up 1 base and J gave up 5 bases; unmatched junction bases: 5. Germline values: CDR1 SEHNR, CDR2 FQNEAQ (reference sequence). CDR3 sequence: CASSLGGTGRTEAFF. For the CDR3, the DNA is TGTGCCAGCAGCTTAGGCGGGACAGGGAGGACTGAAGCTTTCTTT.

The chain combines TRBV6-2 or TRBV6-3 with TRBJ2-2, with TRBD2 matching over 10 bases. V lost 5 bases, J lost 2 bases, and 2 bases stayed unmatched. CDR1 is MNHEY and CDR2 is SVGEGT in the germline V gene. CDR3 size: 15 residues. The CDR3 spells CASSKRGGNTGELFF. CDR3 coding DNA: TGTGCCAGCAGTAAGCGGGGGGGCAACACCGGGGAGCTGTTTTTT.

The chain uses TRBV19 and TRBJ2-7; a weak D match, TRBD2 (7 bases). The CDR3 is 14 amino acids. In germline, CDR1 is LNHDA, CDR2 SQIVND (reference sequence). V lost 3 bases and J lost 3, with 12 bases in between. CDR3 protein: CASSMNGGLYEQYF. The CDR3 DNA reads TGTGCCAGTAGTATGAACGGGGGGCTCTACGAGCAGTACTTC.

This sequence joins TRBV19 and TRBJ1-2, with TRBD1 as a possible D gene (5 bases). Deletions cut 6 bases from V and 3 bases from J, with 8 bases between. The CDR3 contains 12 residues. CDR1 LNHDA and CDR2 SQIVND come from the germline V gene (reference sequence). The CDR3 protein is CASSRDYYGYTF. CDR3 in DNA: TGTGCCAGTAGCCGGGACTACTATGGCTACACCTTC.

This clone was observed a few times. The V call is TRBV5-5, the J call TRBJ2-2, with 8 bases that match TRBD1. Trimming at V came to 4 bases and at J to 3 bases, leaving 8 bases not matched to a gene. The CDR3 sequence is 16 residues long. Germline V gene data show CDR1 as SGHKS and CDR2 as YYEKEE (reference sequence). In DNA, the CDR3 is TGTGCCAGCAGCGACGGACAGGGTAGAGACACCGGGGAGCTGTTTTTT. As protein: CASSDGQGRDTGELFF.

The genes are TRBV30 and TRBJ1-2, with D unresolved. The CDR3 contains 13 residues. Between the trimmed V and J ends, which lost 0 bases and 8 bases, there was a span of 13 bases. Germline assignment: CDR1 GTSNPN and CDR2 SVGIG (reference sequence). Written as DNA, the CDR3 is TGTGCCTGGAGTGTCTCCTTCCGCCGGGGCTACACCTTC. It specifies CAWSVSFRRGYTF.

The chain has TRBV20-1 and TRBJ2-7; TRBD1 agrees at 9 bases. V gave up 3 bases and J gave up 1 base; unmatched junction bases: 7. This CDR3 has 15 amino acids. The V gene's germline CDR1 is DFQATT and CDR2 SNEGSKA (reference sequence). In nucleotides, the CDR3 is TGCAGTGCTAGTCCCGGGACAGGGTCTTCCTACGAGCAGTACTTC. Protein: CSASPGTGSSYEQYF.

The V gene is TRBV2, the J gene TRBJ2-2; 11 bases are a match to TRBD2. The junction had 9 bases not matched to a gene; V was cut back by 10 bases and J by 5 bases. This CDR3 is 15 amino acids long. Per the germline V gene, CDR1 is SNHLY and CDR2 is FYNNEI. As DNA, the CDR3 is TGTGCCACATGGAAAGGGACTAGCGGAACCGGGGAGCTGTTTTTT. The encoded protein is CATWKGTSGTGELFF.

V and J are TRBV12-3 or TRBV12-4 and TRBJ1-2; D call uncertain. Trimming took 7 bases from V and 4 from J, leaving 10 bases between them. The CDR3 spans 12 residues. The CDR3 protein is CASTLFSYGYTF. DNA for the CDR3: TGTGCCAGCACCCTTTTTTCCTATGGCTACACCTTC.

The chain uses TRBV29-1 and TRBJ1-3, with unresolved D. Germline assignment: CDR1 SQVTM and CDR2 ANQGSEA. V was pared by 0 bases and J by 0 bases, with 9 bases between. The CDR3 contains 15 residues. The CDR3 loop is CSVEDLQDSGNTIYF. DNA for the CDR3: TGCAGCGTTGAAGATCTCCAGGACTCTGGAAACACCATATATTTT.

This clone was seen a single time. The gene calls are TRBV27 and TRBJ1-5; D uncertain. Germline V gene data show CDR1 as MNHEY and CDR2 as SMNVEV (reference sequence). This CDR3 comprises 14 residues. V was cut by 3 bases and J by 3 bases, with 9 bases left in between. The CDR3 coding sequence is TGTGCCAGCAGTTTTCTTGGAAACAATCAGCCCCAGCATTTT. Residues: CASSFLGNNQPQHF.

This chain joins TRBV11-3 and TRBJ1-3; D gene uncertain. V was pared by 3 bases and J by 0 bases, with 3 bases between. CDR3 size: 13 residues. Germline V gene data show CDR1 as SGHNT and CDR2 as YENEEA. In nucleotides, the CDR3 is TGTGCCAGCAGCTTCAACTCTGGAAACACCATATATTTT. Its translation is CASSFNSGNTIYF.

The chain couples TRBV7-2 to TRBJ1-4; D not certain. Per the germline V gene, CDR1 is SGHTA and CDR2 is FQGNSA. This CDR3 is built from 13 residues. V lost 4 bases and J 7 bases, leaving 10 bases between the germline ends. CDR3 sequence (DNA): TGTGCCAGCAGCTCACCTGTGATTGAAAAACTGTTTTTT. As protein: CASSSPVIEKLFF.

This chain joins TRBV7-6 and TRBJ2-3; TRBD1 or TRBD2 may be the D gene (7 bases each). Trimming left V 1 base short and J 2 bases short, with 19 bases between. CDR3 length: 18 amino acids. Germline V gene data show CDR1 as SGHVS and CDR2 as FNYEAQ. CDR3 region: CASSLGTQGGGTTDTQYF. CDR3 in DNA: TGTGCCAGCAGCTTAGGGACCCAGGGAGGGGGCACCACAGATACGCAGTATTTT.

The J gene is TRBJ2-5, the V gene TRBV11-2, with D possibly TRBD2 on 6 matching bases. In germline, CDR1 is SGHAT, CDR2 FQNNGV. The CDR3 sequence is 14 residues long. Trimming removed 5 bases from V and 5 bases from J, with 15 bases in between. CDR3 bases: TGTGCCAGCAGCCTCGCCGGGGGACGGGAGACCCAGTACTTC. Residues: CASSLAGGRETQYF.

The CDR3: CASSLLALGTQYF. In DNA, the CDR3 is TGTGCCAGCAGCCTTCTAGCCCTCGGGACCCAGTACTTC. The rearrangement uses TRBV14 and TRBJ2-5; perhaps TRBD2 as D (5 bases). Per the germline V gene, CDR1 is SGHDN and CDR2 is FVKESK. There are 13 residues in the CDR3. Trimming took off 4 bases at V and 7 bases at J, with 13 bases between the two ends.

The rearrangement uses TRBV30 and TRBJ1-4; 9 nucleotides align to TRBD1. This CDR3 spans 14 amino acids. CDR1 is GTSNPN and CDR2 is SVGIG in the germline V gene (reference sequence). V was clipped by 2 bases and J by 8 bases; unmatched bases: 6. The CDR3 nucleotides read TGTGCCTGGAGTATGGGACAGGGTTTCGAAAAACTGTTTTTT. Protein product: CAWSMGQGFEKLFF.

This chain uses TRBV29-1 with TRBJ2-2; 8 bases align to TRBD1. CDR1 is SQVTM and CDR2 is ANQGSEA in the germline V gene. CDR3 length: 17 residues. The V and J ends lost 3 bases and 1 base, in that order; junction bases with no gene match: 10. CDR3 in amino acids: CSVDGAQGALNTGELFF. In DNA form, the CDR3 reads TGCAGCGTTGACGGGGCCCAGGGGGCCTTGAACACCGGGGAGCTGTTTTTT.

The chain couples TRBV30 to TRBJ1-2, with D possibly being TRBD1 (6 bases). Trimming pared 2 bases from V and 8 bases from J, leaving 15 bases between. The CDR3 runs to 13 residues. Looked up from germline, CDR1 is GTSNPN and CDR2 is SVGIG (reference sequence). The CDR3 sequence is CAWSLKAGDGYTF. The DNA of the CDR3 is TGTGCCTGGAGTCTCAAGGCAGGGGACGGCTACACCTTC.

The chain carries TRBV2 and TRBJ2-3; 7 bases align to TRBD1. Per the germline V gene, CDR1 is SNHLY and CDR2 is FYNNEI. J gave up 5 bases and V 10 bases, and 6 bases lay outside the gene matches. The CDR3 sequence is 12 residues long. The CDR3 coding sequence is TGTGCCAATAAACGACAGGGAGATACGCAGTATTTT. This sequence encodes CANKRQGDTQYF. Filled out from reference TRBV2 and TRBJ2-3, the complete variable domain reads EPEVTQTPSHQVTQMGQEVILRCVPISNHLYFYWYRQILGQKVEFLVSFYNNEISEKSEIFDDQFSVERPDGSNFTLKIRSTKLEDSAMYFCANKRQGDTQYFGPGTRLTVL.

The chain is built from TRBV30 and TRBJ1-5; TRBD1 is a possible D gene (6 bases). The CDR3 runs to 16 residues. V lost 2 bases, J lost 9 bases, and 23 bases lay in between. From germline, CDR1 is GTSNPN and CDR2 SVGIG (reference sequence). CDR3 loop: CAWSRWDKSSSAPQHF. CDR3 DNA sequence: TGTGCCTGGAGTAGGTGGGACAAATCGTCTTCGGCGCCCCAGCATTTT.

This clone appeared once. The chain is built from TRBV9 and TRBJ2-3; TRBD1 matches at 8 bases. The V gene's germline CDR1 is SGDLS and CDR2 YYNGEE. V lost 2 bases, J lost 0 bases, and 17 bases stayed unmatched. This CDR3 is built from 20 residues. CDR3 sequence (DNA): TGTGCCAGCAGCGTCGGTCTCCGGGACAGGTTTTATTCTAGCACAGATACGCAGTATTTT. It translates to CASSVGLRDRFYSSTDTQYF. The entire variable domain, with the rest obtained from reference TRBV9 and TRBJ2-3, is as follows: DSGVTQTPKHLITATGQRVTLRCSPRSGDLSVYWYQQSLDQGLQFLIQYYNGEERAKGNILERFSAQQFPDLHSELNLSSLELGDSALYFCASSVGLRDRFYSSTDTQYFGPGTRLTVL.

This chain links TRBV9 with TRBJ1-4; 8 bases are shared with TRBD1. Germline V gives CDR1 SGDLS, CDR2 YYNGEE. The CDR3 is made up of 18 amino acids. V was clipped by 2 bases and J by 0 bases; unmatched bases: 9. CDR3 DNA: TGTGCCAGCAGCGTGAACCGGGACAGGACAGCAACTAATGAAAAACTGTTTTTT. This gives the protein CASSVNRDRTATNEKLFF.

This chain links TRBV7-2 with TRBJ2-7, with D maybe TRBD2 (5 bases). The V gene's germline CDR1 is SGHTA and CDR2 FQGNSA. The CDR3 length is 16 residues. V lost 5 bases to trimming and J lost 2 bases, with 19 bases between them. The CDR3 DNA sequence: TGTGCCAGCAGCCTTTGGTCTAGCCGTACCCCCTACGAGCAGTACTTC. This translates into CASSLWSSRTPYEQYF.

The chain couples TRBV12-3 or TRBV12-4 to TRBJ1-2, with D tentatively TRBD1 (5 bases). There are 13 residues in the CDR3. Trimming took 6 bases from V and 5 from J, leaving 13 bases between them. CDR3 amino acids: CASSPPRGYGYTF. DNA for the CDR3: TGTGCCAGCAGCCCCCCTCGGGGGTATGGCTACACCTTC.

The genes are TRBV21-1 and TRBJ1-2. TRBV21-1 is annotated as a pseudogene. The CDR3 consists of 16 residues. The CDR3 DNA reads TGTGCCAGCAGCGGGTATCGGGTTATAATGGGTGATGGCTACACCTTC. This translates into CASSGYRVIMGDGYTF.

This rearrangement joins TRBV10-3 to TRBJ2-3, with 10 bases lining up with TRBD1. V shed 2 bases, J shed 4 bases, and the junction held 3 bases outside the gene matches. Germline values: CDR1 ENHRY, CDR2 SYGVKD. This CDR3 comprises 15 residues. Here the CDR3 reads CAISERGTGADTQYF. The CDR3 region has the DNA TGTGCCATCAGTGAGCGGGGGACAGGGGCAGATACGCAGTATTTT.

The V gene is TRBV5-1, the J gene TRBJ1-4; possible D gene TRBD1, 6 bases. The CDR3 totals 14 residues. Germline CDR1 is SGHRS and CDR2 is YFSETQ. With 5 bases removed from V and 7 bases from J, the gap between germline ends came to 15 bases. The chain's CDR3 is CASSRDIRAEKLFF. CDR3 bases: TGCGCCAGCAGTAGGGACATTCGGGCTGAAAAACTGTTTTTT.